The present T cell receptor (beta chain) was sequenced within a study of CD8 T cells in ankylosing spondylitis (dated by TCRdb to the late 2010s). Concerning the study at large: The study profiled T cell receptor beta repertoires in healthy donors and ankylosing spondylitis patients to find disease-linked TCR variants. Peripheral blood samples were taken, and synovial fluid was additionally collected from ankylosing spondylitis patients. The full study cohort was made up of about 25 ankylosing spondylitis patients and 95 to 130 healthy donors.

Results the study describes overall, beyond this receptor: The disease-linked clones were reported as significantly enriched in matched synovial fluid samples from ankylosing spondylitis patients. The disease-linked clones had a CD8+ phenotype and were found at relatively low frequencies in peripheral blood. Blood from ankylosing spondylitis patients appeared to be characterized by a TCR beta motif composed of 7 to 9 highly homologous amino acid variants. Some of the motif variants had been reported before in the synovial fluid and blood of reactive arthritis patients, a finding that suggests common disease-initiation mechanisms.

Instrument on record: Illumina HiSeq 2500. TCR beta libraries were prepared by quantitative 5'-RACE with molecular barcodes. The authors' analysis ran thus. Disease-linked TCR variants were identified with a new computational method built on a probabilistic model of VDJ rearrangement. TCRdb passed the public sequencing reads through fastp at Q25 and MiXCR, retaining productive beta sequences. Duplicate CDR3 protein sequences are folded into a single record with the most common DNA and genes. The V and J calls shown here were made by TCRdb, not taken from the authors' results. This sample lists 200,000 to 250,000 distinct CDR3 sequences; 32% were detected once. Clones ranked in the top ten supply about 4.2% of the sample. V gives up 6 bases and J gives up 1 base, and the segment between their germline ends measures 13 bases. The CDR3 has 15 amino acids, counting the end cysteine and phenylalanine. The DNA shown is the 45-base CDR3, in frame from base 1. Taken from the germline V gene, the CDR1 and CDR2 loops are SGDLS and YYNGEE.

A word on this clonotype: Its binding antigen is unknown. Within one base of it there is no much larger clone, and no base qualities were kept.

The receptor's source is a male donor with ankylosing spondylitis or in good health (not recorded which). Recombination linked TRBV9 to TRBJ2-2; the D gene is possibly TRBD1 or TRBD2, with 5 bases matching each. Material: blood, either unsorted or a sorted T cell fraction (not recorded which). Here the CDR3 is given as CASTRGAENTGELFF. In nucleotides, the sequence is TGTGCCAGCACCAGAGGGGCGGAGAACACCGGGGAGCTGTTTTTT. Where the CDR3 stops, the reference TRBV9 and TRBJ2-2 genes take over; the full variable domain is DSGVTQTPKHLITATGQRVTLRCSPRSGDLSVYWYQQSLDQGLQFLIQYYNGEERAKGNILERFSAQQFPDLHSELNLSSLELGDSALYFCASTRGAENTGELFFGEGSRLTVL.